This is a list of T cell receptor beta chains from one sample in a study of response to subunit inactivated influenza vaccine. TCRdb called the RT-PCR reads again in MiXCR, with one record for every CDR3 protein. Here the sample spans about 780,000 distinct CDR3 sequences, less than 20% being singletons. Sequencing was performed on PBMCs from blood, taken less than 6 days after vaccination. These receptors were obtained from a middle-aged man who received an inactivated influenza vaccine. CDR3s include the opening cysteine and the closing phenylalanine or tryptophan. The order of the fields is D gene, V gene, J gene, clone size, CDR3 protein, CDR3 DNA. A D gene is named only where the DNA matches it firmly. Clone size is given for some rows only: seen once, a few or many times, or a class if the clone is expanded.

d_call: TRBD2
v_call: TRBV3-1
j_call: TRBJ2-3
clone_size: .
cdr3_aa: CASSQPIAGVSTDTQYF
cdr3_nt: TGTGCCAGCAGCCAACCAATAGCGGGAGTCTCTACAGATACGCAGTATTTT

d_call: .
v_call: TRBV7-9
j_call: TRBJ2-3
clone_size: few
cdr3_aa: CASQGPGVDWYF
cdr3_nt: TGTGCCAGCCAAGGTCCGGGGGTCGACTGGTATTTT

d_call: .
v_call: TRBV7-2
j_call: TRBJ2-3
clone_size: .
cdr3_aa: CASSLQTNTQYF
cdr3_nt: TGTGCCAGCAGCTTACAAACTAATACGCAGTATTTT

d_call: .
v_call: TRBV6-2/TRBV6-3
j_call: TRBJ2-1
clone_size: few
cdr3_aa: CASSYSLVWQFF
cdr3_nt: TGTGCCAGCAGTTACTCACTAGTGTGGCAGTTCTTC

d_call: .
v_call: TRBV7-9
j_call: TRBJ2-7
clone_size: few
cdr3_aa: CASTPVEEQYF
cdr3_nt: TGTGCCAGCACCCCAGTTGAGGAGCAGTACTTC

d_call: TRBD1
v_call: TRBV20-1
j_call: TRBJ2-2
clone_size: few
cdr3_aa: CSARRDRLTGELFF
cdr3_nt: TGCAGTGCTAGGAGGGACAGATTGACCGGGGAGCTGTTTTTT

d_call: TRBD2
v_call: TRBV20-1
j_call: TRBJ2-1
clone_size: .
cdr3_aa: CSARSGRADNEQFF
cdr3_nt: TGCAGTGCTAGGAGCGGGAGGGCCGACAATGAGCAGTTCTTC

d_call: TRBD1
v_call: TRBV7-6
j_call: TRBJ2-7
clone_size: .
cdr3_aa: CASSISPRTGDEQYF
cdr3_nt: TGTGCCAGCAGTATATCCCCCCGGACAGGGGACGAGCAGTACTTC

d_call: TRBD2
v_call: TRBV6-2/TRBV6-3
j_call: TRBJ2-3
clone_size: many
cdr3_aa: CASKASGPTDTQYF
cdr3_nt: TGTGCCAGCAAGGCTAGCGGACCCACAGATACGCAGTATTTT

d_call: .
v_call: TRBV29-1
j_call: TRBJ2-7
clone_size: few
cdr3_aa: CSVGAGTSYEQYF
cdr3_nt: TGCAGCGTTGGTGCGGGAACGTCCTACGAGCAGTACTTC

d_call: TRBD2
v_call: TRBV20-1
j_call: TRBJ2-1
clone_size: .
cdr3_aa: CSAPFGGGTYNEQFF
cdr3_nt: TGCAGTGCCCCTTTCGGCGGGGGAACCTACAATGAGCAGTTCTTC

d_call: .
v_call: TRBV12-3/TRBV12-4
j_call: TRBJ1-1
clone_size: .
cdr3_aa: CASSLNGVNTEAFF
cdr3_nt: TGTGCCAGCAGTTTGAACGGAGTGAACACTGAAGCTTTCTTT

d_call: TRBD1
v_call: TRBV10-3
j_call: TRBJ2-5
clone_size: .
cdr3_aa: CAISDGTVQETQYF
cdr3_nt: TGTGCCATCAGTGATGGGACAGTCCAAGAGACCCAGTACTTC

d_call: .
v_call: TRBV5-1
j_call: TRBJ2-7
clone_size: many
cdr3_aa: CASSPFGQNYEQYF
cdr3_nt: TGCGCCAGCAGCCCTTTCGGGCAGAACTACGAGCAGTACTTC

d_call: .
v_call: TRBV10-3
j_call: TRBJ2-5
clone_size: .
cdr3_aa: CAISIRYQETQYF
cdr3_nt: TGTGCCATCAGTATAAGGTACCAAGAGACCCAGTACTTC

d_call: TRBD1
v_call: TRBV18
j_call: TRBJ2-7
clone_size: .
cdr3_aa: CASSRAQGAYEQYF
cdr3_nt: TGTGCCAGCTCACGAGCGCAGGGGGCCTACGAGCAGTACTTC

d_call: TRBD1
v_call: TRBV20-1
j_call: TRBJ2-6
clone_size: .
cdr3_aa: CSAKEVTGAASGANVLTF
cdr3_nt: TGCAGTGCTAAAGAGGTGACAGGGGCAGCCTCTGGGGCCAACGTCCTGACTTTC

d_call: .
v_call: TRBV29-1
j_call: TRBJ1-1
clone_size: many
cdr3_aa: CSVWVRAEAFF
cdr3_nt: TGCAGCGTCTGGGTGAGGGCGGAAGCTTTCTTT

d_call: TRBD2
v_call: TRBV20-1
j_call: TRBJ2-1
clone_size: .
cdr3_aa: CSARDTGGGANEQFF
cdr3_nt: TGCAGTGCTAGAGATACCGGCGGGGGGGCAAATGAGCAGTTCTTC

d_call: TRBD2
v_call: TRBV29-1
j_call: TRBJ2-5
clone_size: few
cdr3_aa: CSVDGLAGPIPQETQYF
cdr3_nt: TGCAGCGTTGACGGCCTAGCGGGGCCCATCCCCCAAGAGACCCAGTACTTC

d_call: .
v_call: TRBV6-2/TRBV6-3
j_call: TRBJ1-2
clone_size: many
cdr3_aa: CASSYGRYGYTF
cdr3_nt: TGTGCCAGCAGTTACGGGCGATATGGCTACACCTTC

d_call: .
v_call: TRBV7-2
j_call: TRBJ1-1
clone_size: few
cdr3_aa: CASSLVTADTEAFF
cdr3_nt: TGTGCCAGCAGCTTAGTGACCGCCGACACTGAAGCTTTCTTT

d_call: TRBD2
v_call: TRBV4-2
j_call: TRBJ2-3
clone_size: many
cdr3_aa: CASSQDSLLAGYGGSTDTQYF
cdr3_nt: TGTGCCAGCAGCCAAGATTCGCTGCTAGCGGGATATGGAGGTAGCACAGATACGCAGTATTTT

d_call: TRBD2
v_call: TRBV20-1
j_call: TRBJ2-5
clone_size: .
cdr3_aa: CSARDRLAGTAQETQYF
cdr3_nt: TGCAGTGCTAGAGATCGACTAGCGGGGACAGCTCAAGAGACCCAGTACTTC

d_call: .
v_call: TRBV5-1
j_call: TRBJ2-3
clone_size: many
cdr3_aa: CASSLESTDTQYF
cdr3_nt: TGCGCCAGCAGCTTGGAATCCACAGATACGCAGTATTTT

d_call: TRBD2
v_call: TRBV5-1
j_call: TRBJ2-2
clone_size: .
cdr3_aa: CASSLYPQSSGDDTGELFF
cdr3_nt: TGCGCCAGCAGCTTGTACCCCCAAAGTAGCGGGGACGACACCGGGGAGCTGTTTTTT

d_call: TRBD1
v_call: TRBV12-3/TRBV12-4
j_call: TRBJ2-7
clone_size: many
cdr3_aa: CASSDGQGGMYEQYF
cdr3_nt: TGTGCCAGCAGTGACGGACAGGGTGGTATGTACGAGCAGTACTTC

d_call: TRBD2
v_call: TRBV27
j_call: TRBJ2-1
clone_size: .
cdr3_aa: CASSLLGGLAGGPRGNEQFF
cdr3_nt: TGTGCCAGCAGTTTATTAGGGGGACTAGCGGGAGGCCCCCGGGGGAATGAGCAGTTCTTC

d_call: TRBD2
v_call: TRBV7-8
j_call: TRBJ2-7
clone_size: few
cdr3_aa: CASSKPGTTFGYEQYF
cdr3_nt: TGTGCCAGCAGCAAGCCCGGGACTACATTCGGTTACGAGCAGTACTTC

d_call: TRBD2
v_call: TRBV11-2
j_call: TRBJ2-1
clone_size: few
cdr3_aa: CASSSRTTIAGETYNEQFF
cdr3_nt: TGTGCCAGCAGCTCCAGAACAACTATAGCGGGGGAGACCTACAATGAGCAGTTCTTC

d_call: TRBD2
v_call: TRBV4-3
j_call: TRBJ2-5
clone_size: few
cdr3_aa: CASSQGVGRETQYF
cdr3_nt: TGCGCCAGCAGCCAAGGAGTCGGGAGGGAGACCCAGTACTTC

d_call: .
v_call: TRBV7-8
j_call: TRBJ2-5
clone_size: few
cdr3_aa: CASSLGGVESDF
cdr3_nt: TGTGCCAGCAGCTTAGGGGGGGTGGAGTCCGACTTC